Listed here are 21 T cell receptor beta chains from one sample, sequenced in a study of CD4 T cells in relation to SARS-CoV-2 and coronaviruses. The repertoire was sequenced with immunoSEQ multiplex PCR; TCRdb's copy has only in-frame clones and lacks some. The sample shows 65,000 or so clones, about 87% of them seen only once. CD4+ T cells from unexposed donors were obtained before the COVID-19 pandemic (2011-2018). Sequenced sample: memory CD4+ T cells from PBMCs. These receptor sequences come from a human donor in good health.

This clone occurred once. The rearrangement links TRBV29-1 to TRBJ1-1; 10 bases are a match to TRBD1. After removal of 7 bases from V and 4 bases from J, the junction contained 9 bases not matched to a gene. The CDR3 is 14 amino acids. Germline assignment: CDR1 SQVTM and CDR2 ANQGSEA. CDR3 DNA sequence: TGCAGCGGTTATGCCGGGACAGGGGTCACTGAAGCTTTCTTT. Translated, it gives CSGYAGTGVTEAFF.

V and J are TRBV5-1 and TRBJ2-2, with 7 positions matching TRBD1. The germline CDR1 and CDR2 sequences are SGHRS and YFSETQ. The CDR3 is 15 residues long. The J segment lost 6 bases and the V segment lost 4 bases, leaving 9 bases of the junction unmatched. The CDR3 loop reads CASSRDRAGPGELFF. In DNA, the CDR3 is TGCGCCAGCAGCCGCGACAGGGCCGGGCCCGGGGAGCTGTTTTTT.

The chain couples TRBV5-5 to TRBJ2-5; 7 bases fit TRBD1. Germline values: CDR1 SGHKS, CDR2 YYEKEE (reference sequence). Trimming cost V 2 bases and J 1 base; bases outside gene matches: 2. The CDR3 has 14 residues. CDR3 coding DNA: TGTGCCAGCAGCTTTTGGGACAGCCAAGAGACCCAGTACTTC. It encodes CASSFWDSQETQYF.

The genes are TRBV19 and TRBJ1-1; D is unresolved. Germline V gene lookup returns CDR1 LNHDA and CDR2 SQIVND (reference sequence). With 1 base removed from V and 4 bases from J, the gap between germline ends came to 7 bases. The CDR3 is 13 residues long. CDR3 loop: CASSIGQFTEAFF. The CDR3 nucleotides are TGTGCCAGTAGTATAGGGCAATTCACTGAAGCTTTCTTT.

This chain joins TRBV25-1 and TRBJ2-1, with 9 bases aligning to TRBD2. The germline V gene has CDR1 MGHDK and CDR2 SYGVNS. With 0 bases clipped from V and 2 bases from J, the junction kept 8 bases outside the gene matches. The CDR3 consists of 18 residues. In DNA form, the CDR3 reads TGTGCCAGCAGTGAATACGCAGCGGGAGGAGACGCCTACAATGAGCAGTTCTTC. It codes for CASSEYAAGGDAYNEQFF.

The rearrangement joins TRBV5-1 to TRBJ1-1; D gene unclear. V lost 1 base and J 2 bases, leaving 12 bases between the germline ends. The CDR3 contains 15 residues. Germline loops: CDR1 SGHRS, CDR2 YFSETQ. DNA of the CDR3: TGCGCCAGCAGCTTGTTCCGCGAGCTAAACACTGAAGCTTTCTTT. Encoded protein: CASSLFRELNTEAFF.

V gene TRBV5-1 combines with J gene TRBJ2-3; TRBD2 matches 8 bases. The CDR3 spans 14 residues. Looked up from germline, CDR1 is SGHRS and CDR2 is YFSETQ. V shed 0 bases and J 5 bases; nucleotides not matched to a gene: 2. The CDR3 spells CASSLAGGRDTQYF. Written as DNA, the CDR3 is TGCGCCAGCAGCTTGGCGGGAGGGCGAGATACGCAGTATTTT.

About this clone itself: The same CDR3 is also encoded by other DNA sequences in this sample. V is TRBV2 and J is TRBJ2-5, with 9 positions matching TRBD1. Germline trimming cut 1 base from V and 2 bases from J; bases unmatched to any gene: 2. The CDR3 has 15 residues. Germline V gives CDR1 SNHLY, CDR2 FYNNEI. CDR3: CASSEEGTGQETQYF. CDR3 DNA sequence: TGTGCCAGCAGTGAAGAGGGGACAGGGCAAGAGACCCAGTACTTC. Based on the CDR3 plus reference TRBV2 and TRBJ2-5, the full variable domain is EPEVTQTPSHQVTQMGQEVILRCVPISNHLYFYWYRQILGQKVEFLVSFYNNEISEKSEIFDDQFSVERPDGSNFTLKIRSTKLEDSAMYFCASSEEGTGQETQYFGPGTRLLVL.

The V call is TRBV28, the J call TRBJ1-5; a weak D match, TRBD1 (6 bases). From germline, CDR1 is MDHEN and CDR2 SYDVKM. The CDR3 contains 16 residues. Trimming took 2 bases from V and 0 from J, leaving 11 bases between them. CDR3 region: CASSLAGVYSNQPQHF. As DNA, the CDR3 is TGTGCCAGCAGTTTAGCAGGGGTTTATAGCAATCAGCCCCAGCATTTT.

The CDR3: CAIREGQGHTEAFF. For the CDR3, the DNA is TGTGCCATCAGAGAGGGACAGGGGCACACTGAAGCTTTCTTT. The chain is built from TRBV10-3 and TRBJ1-1; 10 bases are shared with TRBD1. CDR3 length equals 14 residues. V trimming: 6 bases; J trimming: 3 bases; junction bases outside the gene matches: 4. The germline V gene has CDR1 ENHRY and CDR2 SYGVKD.

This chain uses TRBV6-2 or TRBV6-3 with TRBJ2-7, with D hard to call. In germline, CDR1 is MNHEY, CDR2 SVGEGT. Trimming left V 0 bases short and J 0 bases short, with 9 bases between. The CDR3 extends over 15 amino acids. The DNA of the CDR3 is TGTGCCAGCAGTTACTCGACACGGAGCTCCTACGAGCAGTACTTC. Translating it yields CASSYSTRSSYEQYF.

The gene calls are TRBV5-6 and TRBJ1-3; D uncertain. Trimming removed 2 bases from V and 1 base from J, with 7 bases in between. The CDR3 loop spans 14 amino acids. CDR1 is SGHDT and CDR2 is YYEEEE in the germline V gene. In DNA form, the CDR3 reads TGTGCCAGCAGCTTTCTGGGTTCTGGAAACACCATATATTTT. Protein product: CASSFLGSGNTIYF.

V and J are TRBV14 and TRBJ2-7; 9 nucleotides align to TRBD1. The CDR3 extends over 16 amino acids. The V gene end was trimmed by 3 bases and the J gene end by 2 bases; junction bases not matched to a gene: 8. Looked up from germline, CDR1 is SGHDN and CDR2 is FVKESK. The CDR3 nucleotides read TGTGCCAGCAGCCACATTCCGGGACAGGGTACCTACGAGCAGTACTTC. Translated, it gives CASSHIPGQGTYEQYF.

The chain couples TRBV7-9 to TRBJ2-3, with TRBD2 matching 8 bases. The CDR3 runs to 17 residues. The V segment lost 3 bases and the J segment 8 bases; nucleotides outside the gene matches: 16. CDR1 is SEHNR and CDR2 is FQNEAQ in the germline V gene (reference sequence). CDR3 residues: CASSFGLAGEVPVTQYF. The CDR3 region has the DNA TGTGCCAGCAGCTTTGGGCTAGCGGGCGAGGTTCCCGTTACGCAGTATTTT.

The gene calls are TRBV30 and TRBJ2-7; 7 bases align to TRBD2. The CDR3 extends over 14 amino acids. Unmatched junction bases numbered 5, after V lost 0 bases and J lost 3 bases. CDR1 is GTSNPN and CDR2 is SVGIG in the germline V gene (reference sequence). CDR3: CAWSVWGGNYEQYF. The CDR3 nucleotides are TGTGCCTGGAGTGTATGGGGGGGGAACTACGAGCAGTACTTC. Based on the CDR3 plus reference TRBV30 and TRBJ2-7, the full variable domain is SQTIHQWPATLVQPVGSPLSLECTVEGTSNPNLYWYRQAAGRGLQLLFYSVGIGQISSEVPQNLSASRPQDRQFILSSKKLLLSDSGFYLCAWSVWGGNYEQYFGPGTRLTVT.

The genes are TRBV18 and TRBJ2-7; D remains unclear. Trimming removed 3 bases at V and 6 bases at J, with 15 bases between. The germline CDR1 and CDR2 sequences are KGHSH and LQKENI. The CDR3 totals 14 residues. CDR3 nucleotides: TGTGCCAGCTCACCTCCATCCAACCCGGCCGAGCAGTACTTC. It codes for CASSPPSNPAEQYF. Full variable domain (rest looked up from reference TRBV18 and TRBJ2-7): NAGVMQNPRHLVRRRGQEARLRCSPMKGHSHVYWYRQLPEEGLKFMVYLQKENIIDESGMPKERFSAEFPKEGPSILRIQQVVRGDSAAYFCASSPPSNPAEQYFGPGTRLTVT.

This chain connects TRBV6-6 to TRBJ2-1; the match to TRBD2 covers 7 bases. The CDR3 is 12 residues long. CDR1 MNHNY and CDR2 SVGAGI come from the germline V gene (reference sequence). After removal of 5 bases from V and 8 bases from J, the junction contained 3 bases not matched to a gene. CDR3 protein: CASSPGGYEQFF. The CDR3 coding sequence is TGTGCCAGCAGTCCCGGGGGGTATGAGCAGTTCTTC.

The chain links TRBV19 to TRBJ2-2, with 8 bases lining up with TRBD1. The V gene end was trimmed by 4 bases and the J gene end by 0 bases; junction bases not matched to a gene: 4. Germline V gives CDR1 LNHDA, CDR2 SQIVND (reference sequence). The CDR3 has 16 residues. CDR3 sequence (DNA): TGTGCCAGTAGTAACCGGGACAGGCCGAACACCGGGGAGCTGTTTTTT. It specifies CASSNRDRPNTGELFF. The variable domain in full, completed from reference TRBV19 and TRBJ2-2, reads DGGITQSPKYLFRKEGQNVTLSCEQNLNHDAMYWYRQDPGQGLRLIYYSQIVNDFQKGDIAEGYSVSREKKESFPLTVTSAQKNPTAFYLCASSNRDRPNTGELFFGEGSRLTVL.

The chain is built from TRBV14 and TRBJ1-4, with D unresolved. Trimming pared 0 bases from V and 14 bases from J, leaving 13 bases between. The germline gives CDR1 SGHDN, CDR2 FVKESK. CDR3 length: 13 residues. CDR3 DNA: TGTGCCAGCAGCCAAGATATGTATAACCCTCTGTTTTTT. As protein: CASSQDMYNPLFF. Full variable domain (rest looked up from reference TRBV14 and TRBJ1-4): EAGVTQFPSHSVIEKGQTVTLRCDPISGHDNLYWYRRVMGKEIKFLLHFVKESKQDESGMPNNRFLAERTGGTYSTLKVQPAELEDSGVYFCASSQDMYNPLFFGSGTQLSVL.

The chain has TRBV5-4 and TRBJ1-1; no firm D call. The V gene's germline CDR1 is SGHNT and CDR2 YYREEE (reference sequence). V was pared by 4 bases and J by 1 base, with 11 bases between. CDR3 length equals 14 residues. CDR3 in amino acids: CASSDPQSNTEAFF. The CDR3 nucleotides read TGTGCCAGCAGCGACCCTCAGTCGAACACTGAAGCTTTCTTT.

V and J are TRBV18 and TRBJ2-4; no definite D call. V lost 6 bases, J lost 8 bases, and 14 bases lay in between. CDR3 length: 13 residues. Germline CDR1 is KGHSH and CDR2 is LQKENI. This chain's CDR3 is CASSPPLNDIQYF. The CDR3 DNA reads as TGTGCCAGCTCTCCCCCCCTGAACGACATTCAGTACTTC.